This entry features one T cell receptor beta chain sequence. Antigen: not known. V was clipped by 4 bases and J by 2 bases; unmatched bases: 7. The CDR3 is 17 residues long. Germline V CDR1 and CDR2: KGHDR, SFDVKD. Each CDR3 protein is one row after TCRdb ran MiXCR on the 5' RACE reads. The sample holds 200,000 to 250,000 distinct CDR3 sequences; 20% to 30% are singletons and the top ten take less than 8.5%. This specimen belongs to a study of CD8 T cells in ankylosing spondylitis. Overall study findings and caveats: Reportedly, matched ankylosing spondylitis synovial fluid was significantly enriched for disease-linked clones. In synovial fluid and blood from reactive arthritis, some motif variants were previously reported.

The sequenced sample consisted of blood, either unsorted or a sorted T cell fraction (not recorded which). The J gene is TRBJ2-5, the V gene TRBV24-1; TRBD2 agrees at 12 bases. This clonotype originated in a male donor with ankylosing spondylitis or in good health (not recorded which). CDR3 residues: CATSDRASGRGQETQYF. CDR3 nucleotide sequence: TGTGCCACCAGTGACCGTGCTAGCGGGAGGGGTCAAGAGACCCAGTACTTC.